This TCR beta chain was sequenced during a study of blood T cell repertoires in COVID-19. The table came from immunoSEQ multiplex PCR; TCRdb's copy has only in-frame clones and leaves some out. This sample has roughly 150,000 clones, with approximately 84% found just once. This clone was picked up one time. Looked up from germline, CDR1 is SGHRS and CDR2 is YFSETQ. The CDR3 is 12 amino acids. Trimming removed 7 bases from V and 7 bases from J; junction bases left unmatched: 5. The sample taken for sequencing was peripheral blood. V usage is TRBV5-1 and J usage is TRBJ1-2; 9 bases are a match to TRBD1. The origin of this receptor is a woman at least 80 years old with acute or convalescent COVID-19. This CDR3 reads CASGTGTGGYTF. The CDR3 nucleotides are TGCGCCAGCGGGACAGGGACGGGTGGCTACACCTTC. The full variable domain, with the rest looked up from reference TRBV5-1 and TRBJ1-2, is KAGVTQTPRYLIKTRGQQVTLSCSPISGHRSVSWYQQTPGQGLQFLFEYFSETQRNKGNFPGRFSGRQFSNSRSEMNVSTLELGDSALYLCASGTGTGGYTFGSGTRLTVV.